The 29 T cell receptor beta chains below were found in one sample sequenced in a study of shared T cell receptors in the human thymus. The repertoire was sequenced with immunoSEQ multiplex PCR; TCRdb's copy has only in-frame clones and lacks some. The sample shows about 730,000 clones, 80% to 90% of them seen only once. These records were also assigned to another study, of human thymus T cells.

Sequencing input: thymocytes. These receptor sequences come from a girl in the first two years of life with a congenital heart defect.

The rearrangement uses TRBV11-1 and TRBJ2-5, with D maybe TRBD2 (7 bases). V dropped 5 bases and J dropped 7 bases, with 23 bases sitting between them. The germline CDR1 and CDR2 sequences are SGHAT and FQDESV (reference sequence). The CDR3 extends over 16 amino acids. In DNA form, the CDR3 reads TGTGCCAGCAGCCCTAAGCCGGGGGCGGGGGACGCGACCCAGTACTTC. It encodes CASSPKPGAGDATQYF.

In nucleotides, the CDR3 is TGTGCCAGCAGCCCCCCGGGACTAGGTTTAGGTGAGACCCAGTACTTC. It codes for CASSPPGLGLGETQYF. The chain combines TRBV4-2 with TRBJ2-5, with 8 bases matching TRBD2. With 4 bases clipped from V and 5 bases from J, the junction kept 12 bases outside the gene matches. CDR1 is LGHNA and CDR2 is YNFKEQ in the germline V gene. This CDR3 has 16 residues.

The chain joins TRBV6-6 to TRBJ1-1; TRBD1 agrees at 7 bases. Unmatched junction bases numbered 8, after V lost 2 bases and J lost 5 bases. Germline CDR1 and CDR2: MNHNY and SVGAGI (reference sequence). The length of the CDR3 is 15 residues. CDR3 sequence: CASSYAGGDRTEAFF. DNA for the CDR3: TGTGCCAGCAGTTACGCAGGGGGAGATAGGACTGAAGCTTTCTTT.

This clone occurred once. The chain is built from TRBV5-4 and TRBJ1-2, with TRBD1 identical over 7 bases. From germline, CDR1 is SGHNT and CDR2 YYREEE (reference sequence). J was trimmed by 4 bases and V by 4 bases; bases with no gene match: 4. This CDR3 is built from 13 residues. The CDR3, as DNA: TGTGCCAGCAGCCGGGACAGCAGCTATGGCTACACCTTC. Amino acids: CASSRDSSYGYTF.

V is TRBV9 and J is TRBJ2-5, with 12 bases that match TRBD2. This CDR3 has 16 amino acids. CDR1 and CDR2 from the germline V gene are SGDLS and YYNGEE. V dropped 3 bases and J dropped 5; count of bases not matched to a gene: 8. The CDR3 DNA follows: TGTGCCAGCAGCGCTAGCGGGGGGGCCAGGGTTGAGACCCAGTACTTC. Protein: CASSASGGARVETQYF.

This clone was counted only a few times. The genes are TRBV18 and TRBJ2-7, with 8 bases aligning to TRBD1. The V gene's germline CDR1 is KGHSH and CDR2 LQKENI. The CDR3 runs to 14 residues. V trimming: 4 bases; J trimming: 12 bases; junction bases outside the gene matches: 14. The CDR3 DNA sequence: TGTGCCAGCTCACTCGACAGGGGCGGGTTATGGATGTACTTC. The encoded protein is CASSLDRGGLWMYF.

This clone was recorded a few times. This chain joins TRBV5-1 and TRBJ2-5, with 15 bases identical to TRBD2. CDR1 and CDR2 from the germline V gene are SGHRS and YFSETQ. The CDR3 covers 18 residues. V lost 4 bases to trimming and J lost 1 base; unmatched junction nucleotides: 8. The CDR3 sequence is CASSNQGLAGGAQETQYF. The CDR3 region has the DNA TGCGCCAGCAGCAACCAAGGACTAGCGGGGGGGGCCCAAGAGACCCAGTACTTC.

The CDR3 spells CASSPKRKEMKENTIYF. Here the CDR3 DNA reads TGTGCCAGCAGCCCCAAGCGTAAGGAGATGAAAGAAAACACCATATATTTT. The V gene is TRBV11-2, the J gene TRBJ1-3; D uncertain. V was cut by 5 bases and J by 6 bases, with 23 bases left in between. Germline V CDR1 and CDR2: SGHAT, FQNNGV. The CDR3 totals 17 residues. Supplemented by reference TRBV11-2 and TRBJ1-3, the full variable domain reads EAGVAQSPRYKIIEKRQSVAFWCNPISGHATLYWYQQILGQGPKLLIQFQNNGVVDDSQLPKDRFSAERLKGVDSTLKIQPAKLEDSAVYLCASSPKRKEMKENTIYFGEGSWLTVV.

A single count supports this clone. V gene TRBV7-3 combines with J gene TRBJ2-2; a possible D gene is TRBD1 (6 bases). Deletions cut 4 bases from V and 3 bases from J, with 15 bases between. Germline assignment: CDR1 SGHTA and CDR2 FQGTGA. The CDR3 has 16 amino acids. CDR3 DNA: TGTGCCAGCAGCTCCACAGGGCCCTCGTACACCGGGGAGCTGTTTTTT. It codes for CASSSTGPSYTGELFF. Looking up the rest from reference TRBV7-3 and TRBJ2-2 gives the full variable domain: GAGVSQTPSNKVTEKGKYVELRCDPISGHTALYWYRQSLGQGPEFLIYFQGTGAADDSGLPNDRFFAVRPEGSVSTLKIQRTERGDSAVYLCASSSTGPSYTGELFFGEGSRLTVL.

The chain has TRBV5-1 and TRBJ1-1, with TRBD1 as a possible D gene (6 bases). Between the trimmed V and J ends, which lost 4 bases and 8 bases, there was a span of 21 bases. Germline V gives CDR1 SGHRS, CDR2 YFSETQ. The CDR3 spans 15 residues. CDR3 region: CASSTGGKTGQEAFF. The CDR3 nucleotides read TGCGCCAGCAGCACCGGGGGGAAGACTGGACAGGAAGCTTTCTTT. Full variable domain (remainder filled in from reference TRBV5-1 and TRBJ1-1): KAGVTQTPRYLIKTRGQQVTLSCSPISGHRSVSWYQQTPGQGLQFLFEYFSETQRNKGNFPGRFSGRQFSNSRSEMNVSTLELGDSALYLCASSTGGKTGQEAFFGQGTRLTVV.

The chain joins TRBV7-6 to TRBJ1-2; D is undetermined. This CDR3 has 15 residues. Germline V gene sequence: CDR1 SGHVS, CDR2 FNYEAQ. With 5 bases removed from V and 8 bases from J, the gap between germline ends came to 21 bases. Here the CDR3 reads CASSPTLPGRLGYTF. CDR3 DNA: TGTGCCAGCAGCCCGACTTTACCGGGGAGACTAGGCTACACCTTC.

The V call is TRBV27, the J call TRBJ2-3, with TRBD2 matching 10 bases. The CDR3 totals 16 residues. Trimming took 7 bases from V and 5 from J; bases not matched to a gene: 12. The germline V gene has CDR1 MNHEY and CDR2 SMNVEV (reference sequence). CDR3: CASTTDSGGKGDTQYF. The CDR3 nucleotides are TGTGCCAGCACGACTGATAGCGGGGGGAAGGGAGATACGCAGTATTTT.

CDR3 amino acids: CASSPRTAANEKLFF. The CDR3 DNA reads as TGTGCCAGCAGCCCCAGGACAGCAGCTAATGAAAAACTGTTTTTT. The J gene is TRBJ1-4, the V gene TRBV9; perhaps TRBD1 as D (6 bases). Germline CDR1 reads SGDLS; CDR2 reads YYNGEE. The ends were cut back, 4 bases at V and 3 bases at J, with 13 bases in the middle. This CDR3 spans 15 amino acids.

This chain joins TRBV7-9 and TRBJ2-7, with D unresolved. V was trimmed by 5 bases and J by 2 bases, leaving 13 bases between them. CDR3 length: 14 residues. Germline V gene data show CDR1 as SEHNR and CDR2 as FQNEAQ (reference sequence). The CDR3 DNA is TGTGCCAGCAGCGTGGATCAGGCACCCTACGAGCAGTACTTC. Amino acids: CASSVDQAPYEQYF. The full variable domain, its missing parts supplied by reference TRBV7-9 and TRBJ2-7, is DTGVSQNPRHKITKRGQNVTFRCDPISEHNRLYWYRQTLGQGPEFLTYFQNEAQLEKSRLLSDRFSAERPKGSFSTLEIQRTEQGDSAMYLCASSVDQAPYEQYFGPGTRLTVT.

The CDR3 DNA reads as TGTGCCACCAGCAGAGATCTTAGCACAGATACGCAGTATTTT. Its protein is CATSRDLSTDTQYF. J is TRBJ2-3 and V is TRBV15; D is uncertain. V was cut by 0 bases and J by 0 bases, with 4 bases left in between. Per the germline V gene, CDR1 is LNHNV and CDR2 is YYDKDF (reference sequence). The CDR3 runs to 14 residues.

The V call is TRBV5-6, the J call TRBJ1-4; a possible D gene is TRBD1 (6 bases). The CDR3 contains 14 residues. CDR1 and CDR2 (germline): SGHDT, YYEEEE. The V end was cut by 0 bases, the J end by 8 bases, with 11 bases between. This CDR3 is CASSLEGGLEKLFF. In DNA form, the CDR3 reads TGTGCCAGCAGCTTGGAGGGGGGGCTCGAAAAACTGTTTTTT.

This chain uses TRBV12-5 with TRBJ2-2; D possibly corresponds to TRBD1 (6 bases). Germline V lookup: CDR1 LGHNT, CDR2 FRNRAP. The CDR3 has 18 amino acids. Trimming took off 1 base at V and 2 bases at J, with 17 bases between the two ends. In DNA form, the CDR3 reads TGTGCTAGTGGTTTGGGCATAACCGGGACAACCAACACCGGGGAGCTGTTTTTT. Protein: CASGLGITGTTNTGELFF.

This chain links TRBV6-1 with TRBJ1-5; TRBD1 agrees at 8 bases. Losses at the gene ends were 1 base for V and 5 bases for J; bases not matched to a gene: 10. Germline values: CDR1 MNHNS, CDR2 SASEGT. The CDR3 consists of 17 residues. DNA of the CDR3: TGTGCCAGCAGTGAAGGAAAGCGAACAGGGGGGTATCAGCCCCAGCATTTT. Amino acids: CASSEGKRTGGYQPQHF.

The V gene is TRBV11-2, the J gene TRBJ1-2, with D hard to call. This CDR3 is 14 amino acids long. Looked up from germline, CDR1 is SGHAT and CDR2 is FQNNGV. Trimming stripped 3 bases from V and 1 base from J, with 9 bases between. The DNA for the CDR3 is TGTGCCAGCAGCTTGGGCGACTATAACTATGGCTACACCTTC. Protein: CASSLGDYNYGYTF.

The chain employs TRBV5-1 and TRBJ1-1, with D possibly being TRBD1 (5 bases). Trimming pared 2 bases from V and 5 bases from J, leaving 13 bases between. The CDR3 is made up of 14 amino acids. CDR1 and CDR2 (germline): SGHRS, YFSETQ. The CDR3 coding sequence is TGCGCCAGCAGCTTTGGGGCCGAGGTAACTGAAGCTTTCTTT. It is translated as CASSFGAEVTEAFF.

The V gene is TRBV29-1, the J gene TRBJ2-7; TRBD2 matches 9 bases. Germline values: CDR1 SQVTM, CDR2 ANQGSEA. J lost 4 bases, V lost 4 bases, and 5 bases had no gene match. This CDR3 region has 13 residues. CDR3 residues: CSVGLAGPYEQYF. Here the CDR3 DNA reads TGCAGCGTTGGTCTAGCGGGACCGTACGAGCAGTACTTC.

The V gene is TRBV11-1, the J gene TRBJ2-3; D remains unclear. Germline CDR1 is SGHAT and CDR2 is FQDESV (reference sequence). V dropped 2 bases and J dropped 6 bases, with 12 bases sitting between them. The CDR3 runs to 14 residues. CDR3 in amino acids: CASSLPLSLDTQYF. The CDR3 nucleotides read TGTGCCAGCAGCTTACCCCTTTCCCTGGATACGCAGTATTTT.

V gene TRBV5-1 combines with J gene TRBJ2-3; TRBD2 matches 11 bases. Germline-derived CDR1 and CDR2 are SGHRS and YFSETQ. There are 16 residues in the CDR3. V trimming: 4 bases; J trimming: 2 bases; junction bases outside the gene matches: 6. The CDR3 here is CASSGGLAGTTDTQYF. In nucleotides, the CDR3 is TGCGCCAGCAGCGGAGGACTAGCGGGCACCACAGATACGCAGTATTTT.

CDR3 in DNA: TGTGCCAGCAGCGCGGGACAGGGGAACACTGAAGCTTTCTTT. It encodes CASSAGQGNTEAFF. This sequence joins TRBV7-6 and TRBJ1-1; 9 nucleotides align to TRBD1. The length of the CDR3 is 14 residues. V was clipped by 5 bases and J by 1 base; unmatched bases: 2. Per the germline V gene, CDR1 is SGHVS and CDR2 is FNYEAQ.

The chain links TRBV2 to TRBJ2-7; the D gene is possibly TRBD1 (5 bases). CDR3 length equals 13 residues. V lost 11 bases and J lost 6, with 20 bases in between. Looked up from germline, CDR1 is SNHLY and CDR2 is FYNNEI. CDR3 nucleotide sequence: TGTGCCGCCACAGGTGACAACTACGTCGAGCAGTACTTC. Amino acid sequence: CAATGDNYVEQYF.

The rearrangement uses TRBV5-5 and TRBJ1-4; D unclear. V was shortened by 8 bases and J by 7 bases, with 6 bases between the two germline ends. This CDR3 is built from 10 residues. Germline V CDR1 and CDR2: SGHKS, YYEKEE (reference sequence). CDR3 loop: CARPGEKLFF. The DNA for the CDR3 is TGTGCCAGACCGGGTGAAAAACTGTTTTTT. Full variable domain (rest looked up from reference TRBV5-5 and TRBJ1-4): DAGVTQSPTHLIKTRGQQVTLRCSPISGHKSVSWYQQVLGQGPQFIFQYYEKEERGRGNFPDRFSARQFPNYSSELNVNALLLGDSALYLCARPGEKLFFGSGTQLSVL.

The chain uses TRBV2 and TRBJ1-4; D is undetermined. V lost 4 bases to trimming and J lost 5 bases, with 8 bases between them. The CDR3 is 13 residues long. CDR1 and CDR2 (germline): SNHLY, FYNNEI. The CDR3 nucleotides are TGTGCCAGCAGTGTAGCCGTAAATGAAAAACTGTTTTTT. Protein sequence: CASSVAVNEKLFF.

CDR3 DNA sequence: TGTGCCAGCAGCCGCCGCGACAGGGACTATGGCTACACCTTC. Protein: CASSRRDRDYGYTF. The chain couples TRBV7-9 to TRBJ1-2, with 7 nucleotides matching TRBD1. CDR3 length: 14 residues. Germline CDR1 SEHNR, CDR2 FQNEAQ (reference sequence). Trimming at V came to 5 bases and at J to 3 bases, leaving 6 bases not matched to a gene.

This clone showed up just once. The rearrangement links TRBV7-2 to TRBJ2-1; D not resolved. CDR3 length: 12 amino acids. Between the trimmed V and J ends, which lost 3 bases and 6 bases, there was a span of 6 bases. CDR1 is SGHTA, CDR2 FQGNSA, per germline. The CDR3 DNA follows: TGTGCCAGCAGCTTTAACTTCAATGAGCAGTTCTTC. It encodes CASSFNFNEQFF.